The clone carrying this T cell receptor (beta chain) came up once. No antigen is known for it. Germline values: CDR1 SGHRS, CDR2 YFSETQ. The ends were cut back, 0 bases at V and 7 bases at J, with 11 bases in the middle. The CDR3 totals 13 residues. This PCR relied on a set of 60 Vbeta primers and 13 Jbeta primers. Measured with immunoSEQ multiplex PCR; TCRdb has only the in-frame clones, and not every one. The sample holds about 160,000 clones, around 68% seen once. This specimen comes from a study of cytomegalovirus exposure and HLA in healthy donors. General study findings and limits: The presence/absence work took it that sequencing depth was about the same across donors. Productive rates of about 87% or about 30% were seen for most TCR beta V segments in an earlier analysis.

Material for sequencing was PBMCs. The source of this sequence is a man aged 50-60 years in good health and CMV-seronegative. The genes are TRBV5-1 and TRBJ2-7, with D tentatively TRBD1 (6 bases). The CDR3 spells CASSLEGVGEQYF. DNA of the CDR3: TGCGCCAGCAGCTTGGAGGGGGTGGGGGAGCAGTACTTC.